The 6 T cell receptor beta chains below all came from one sample that was sequenced in a study of blood T cell repertoires in COVID-19. Method: immunoSEQ multiplex PCR; TCRdb's copy keeps in-frame clones and lacks some. The data show roughly 250,000 clones, around 90% seen once. The sample consisted of peripheral blood. All receptors come from a man aged 30-40 years with COVID-19, enrolled during active disease.

The chain links TRBV14 to TRBJ1-6; 7 nucleotides match TRBD1. The CDR3 runs 16 residues. Germline V CDR1 and CDR2: SGHDN, FVKESK. Trimming removed 5 bases from V and 8 bases from J; junction bases left unmatched: 12. CDR3 bases: TGTGCCAGCAGCATGCGACAGGGTCATAATGATTCACCCCTCCACTTT. Its translation is CASSMRQGHNDSPLHF.

The table lists this clone with a count of one. CDR3 sequence reads: CASSPPGLGGEKLFF. CDR3 DNA: TGTGCCAGCAGCCCACCGGGACTTGGGGGTGAAAAACTGTTTTTT. The rearrangement joins TRBV11-2 to TRBJ1-4, with D possibly TRBD1 on 5 matching bases. This CDR3 contains 15 residues. CDR1 is SGHAT and CDR2 is FQNNGV in the germline V gene. The germline V and J ends were trimmed by 5 bases and 7 bases, with 17 bases remaining between them.

This chain uses TRBV6-5 with TRBJ2-7; a weak D match, TRBD1 (5 bases). The CDR3 loop spans 15 amino acids. V was pared by 7 bases and J by 3 bases, with 19 bases between. CDR1 is MNHEY and CDR2 is SVGAGI in the germline V gene. Here the CDR3 reads CASTDTPGRGYEQYF. The CDR3 DNA is TGTGCCAGCACAGACACCCCAGGGCGCGGCTACGAGCAGTACTTC.

V gene TRBV7-9 combines with J gene TRBJ2-7; the D gene is possibly TRBD2 (5 bases). CDR3 size: 12 residues. The germline CDR1 and CDR2 sequences are SEHNR and FQNEAQ (reference sequence). CDR3 in amino acids: CAEAGDSYEQYF. The CDR3 region has the DNA TGTGCGGAGGCCGGAGATTCCTACGAGCAGTACTTC.

The chain uses TRBV25-1 and TRBJ1-2; D not resolved. This CDR3 comprises 14 residues. V lost 2 bases and J lost 4, with 11 bases in between. Germline-derived CDR1 and CDR2 are MGHDK and SYGVNS. DNA of the CDR3: TGTGCCAGCAGTGAAGTTGGTGGAGGCTATGGCTACACCTTC. Protein sequence: CASSEVGGGYGYTF.

The rearrangement uses TRBV6-2 or TRBV6-3 and TRBJ1-2; D is perhaps TRBD1 (6 bases). Trimming removed 4 bases at V and 0 bases at J, with 21 bases between. The length of the CDR3 is 18 residues. Germline V gene lookup returns CDR1 MNHEY and CDR2 SVGEGT. CDR3 coding DNA: TGTGCCAGCAGTTTTCCCTTGACAGGTCTTGCGACTAACTATGGCTACACCTTC. Translating it yields CASSFPLTGLATNYGYTF.